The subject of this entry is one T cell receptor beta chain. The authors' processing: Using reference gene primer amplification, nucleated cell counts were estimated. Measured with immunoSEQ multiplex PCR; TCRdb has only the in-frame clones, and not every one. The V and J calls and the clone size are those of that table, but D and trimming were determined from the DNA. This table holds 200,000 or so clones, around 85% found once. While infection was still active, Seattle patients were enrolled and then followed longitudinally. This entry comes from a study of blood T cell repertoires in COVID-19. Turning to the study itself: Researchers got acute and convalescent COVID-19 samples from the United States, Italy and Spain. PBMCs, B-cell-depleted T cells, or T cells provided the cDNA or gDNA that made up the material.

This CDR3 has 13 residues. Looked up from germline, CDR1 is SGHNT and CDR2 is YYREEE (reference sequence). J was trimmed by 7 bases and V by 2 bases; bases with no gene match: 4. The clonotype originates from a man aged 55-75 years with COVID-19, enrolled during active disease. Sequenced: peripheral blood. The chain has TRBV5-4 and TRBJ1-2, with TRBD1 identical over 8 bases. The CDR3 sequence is CASSFQGAGGYTF. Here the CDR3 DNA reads TGTGCCAGCAGCTTCCAGGGGGCTGGTGGCTACACCTTC.